The text below deals with one TCR beta chain. Its antigen is as yet unknown. Noted time point: persistent/refractory GD, antithyroid drugs over 5 years with positive TRAb. From PBMCs, RNA was extracted and then used to make the TCR library. This sample is drawn from a study of regulatory T cells in long-lasting Graves disease. Study-level information: Positive TSH receptor antibodies alongside over 5 years of antithyroid drugs were what marked Graves' disease as persistent.

In building TCR beta libraries, iRepertoire HTBI primers were used together with Arm-PCR of CDR3 regions. Each CDR3 protein gets one entry after TCRdb re-called the multiplex PCR reads with MiXCR. In the table there are some 420,000 distinct CDR3 sequences, 20% to 25% of which are singletons. Study results and caveats: Persistent patients shared thousands of public clonotypes among themselves. Newly diagnosed patients shared fewer, at roughly 900.

This CDR3 comprises 15 residues. CDR1 and CDR2 (germline): SGHRS, YFSETQ. V was pared by 0 bases and J by 3 bases, with 9 bases between. The chain employs TRBV5-1 and TRBJ1-4; D might be TRBD1 (6 bases). This sequence originates from a female donor with Graves disease. The sequenced sample was peripheral blood mononuclear cells (PBMCs), obtained when the disease was refractory, from a patient treated with antithyroid drugs. The DNA for the CDR3 is TGCGCCAGCAGCTTGGAACAGGGATCTAATGAAAAACTGTTTTTT. Its protein product is CASSLEQGSNEKLFF.